One T cell receptor beta chain is described in this entry. Antigen unknown. The data derive from a study of T cells in localized non-small cell lung cancer. Overall study results and limits: Uninvolved adjacent lung had higher T cell clonality than tumor and all other tissues.

V gave up 5 bases and J gave up 6 bases, with 11 bases separating them. The CDR3 sequence is 14 residues long. Germline CDR1 is MNHEY and CDR2 is SVGAGI. Repertoires were generated with immunoSEQ multiplex PCR, while TCRdb's copy carries only in-frame clones and drops some. The table has some 17,000 clones, about 83% seen once. Sample: peripheral blood, taken before any cancer treatment. The chain employs TRBV6-5 and TRBJ1-6; unclear D gene. The receptor's source is a male donor aged 60 or over with stage III lung adenocarcinoma. CDR3 bases: TGTGCCAGCAGTAGCAACCAGGTTAATTCACCCCTCCACTTT. This translates into CASSSNQVNSPLHF.